The present T cell receptor beta chain was sequenced within a study of cytomegalovirus exposure and HLA in healthy donors. This clone showed up just a few times. The PCR was carried out with 60 Vbeta primers and 13 Jbeta primers. The method was immunoSEQ multiplex PCR; TCRdb's version includes in-frame clones alone and lacks a portion of them. Counted here are roughly 240,000 clones, 82% occurring once; the ten biggest clones make up 5.4%. This TCR was sampled from a woman aged 35 to 49 in good health and CMV-seropositive. Sequencing was done on a sample of PBMCs.

CDR3 sequence: CASTTSGQGQTEAFF. For the CDR3, the DNA is TGTGCCAGTACCACGTCGGGACAGGGGCAAACTGAAGCTTTCTTT. V gene TRBV19 combines with J gene TRBJ1-1; 10 positions agree with TRBD1. Germline lookup yields CDR1 LNHDA and CDR2 SQIVND (reference sequence). The CDR3 length is 15 residues. Losses at the gene ends were 7 bases for V and 5 bases for J; bases not matched to a gene: 10.